A single sample gave rise to the 4 T cell receptor beta chains below, sequenced in a study of neurological immune-mediated disorders. TCRdb fed the 5' RACE reads into MiXCR, producing one record per CDR3 protein. The table lists about 59,000 distinct CDR3 sequences, 3% to 4% of them singletons. The sequenced sample was PBMCs. The receptors originated from a woman under 40 with multiple sclerosis.

This clonotype showed up many times. The genes are TRBV7-6 and TRBJ2-1; 9 nucleotides align to TRBD2. Germline V gene data show CDR1 as SGHVS and CDR2 as FNYEAQ. Germline trimming cut 1 base from V and 9 bases from J; bases unmatched to any gene: 16. The CDR3 is made up of 18 amino acids. The CDR3: CASSLGALAGGAWFEQFF. CDR3 bases: TGTGCCAGCAGCTTAGGCGCACTAGCGGGCGGGGCATGGTTTGAGCAGTTCTTC.

In this sample, this clonotype turned up many times. The chain carries TRBV5-6 and TRBJ1-2, with TRBD1 as a possible D gene (5 bases). CDR1 and CDR2 from the germline V gene are SGHDT and YYEEEE. This CDR3 spans 14 amino acids. The V end lost 2 bases, the J end lost 7 bases, and 15 bases lay between the germline ends. CDR3 protein: CASSFTGGFFGYTF. CDR3 nucleotides: TGTGCCAGCAGCTTTACGGGGGGATTTTTTGGCTACACCTTC.

This clonotype was recorded many times. V usage is TRBV5-6 and J usage is TRBJ2-5, with 8 bases matching TRBD1. Germline CDR1 SGHDT, CDR2 YYEEEE. This CDR3 is built from 15 residues. Trimming cost V 4 bases and J 4 bases; bases outside gene matches: 9. The CDR3 loop is CASSGLRDRGETQYF. DNA for the CDR3: TGTGCCAGCAGCGGCTTGAGAGACAGGGGAGAGACCCAGTACTTC.

This clonotype was observed many times. Sequence at one end of the junction differs from germline and may be a read error. This chain joins TRBV28 and TRBJ1-5; 9 bases are a match to TRBD1. Germline V lookup: CDR1 MDHEN, CDR2 SYDVKM. The CDR3 runs 15 residues. CDR3 loop: CASSLGTGNNQPQNF. For the CDR3, the DNA is TGTGCCAGCAGTTTAGGGACAGGGAACAATCAGCCCCAGAATTTT.